The T cell receptor (beta chain) under discussion was sequenced for a study of T cells in Graves' hyperthyroidism and ophthalmopathy. Study details: Peripheral blood was collected at initial diagnosis, before any treatment.

A patient was excluded if there was uncontrolled infection, other autoimmune disease, pregnancy or lactation. Together with thyroid ultrasound, orbital computed tomography, serum thyroxine and TRAb, clinical symptoms were used for diagnoses. This clonotype was seen a few times. Its antigen is not known. The study, taken as a whole, reports: The model's output predicted ophthalmopathy at a median of 6.5 months prior to onset.

Using RNA transcripts as the source, TCR beta CDR3 regions were amplified. A set of HTBI primers served as the primers for a first-round RT-PCR of the TCR CDR3. From the multiplex PCR reads, TCRdb called clonotypes with MiXCR, one entry per CDR3 protein. There are hundreds of thousands of distinct CDR3 sequences in the sample; over 12% occur only once, and 3.5% to 4.5% lies in the top ten. The J segment lost 0 bases and the V segment lost 2 bases, leaving 3 bases of the junction unmatched. The CDR3 consists of 15 residues. CDR1 MNHEY and CDR2 SMNVEV come from the germline V gene (reference sequence).

Sequenced material: blood. The chain combines TRBV27 with TRBJ2-7; 8 bases fit TRBD1. The receptor's source is a woman aged 40 to 50 with Graves' ophthalmopathy. CDR3 DNA sequence: TGTGCCAGCAGTTTAAGGGGGACAGGCTCCTACGAGCAGTACTTC. Translation: CASSLRGTGSYEQYF.